This entry concerns a single T cell receptor beta chain. What it binds is unknown. The sample belongs to a study of response to subunit inactivated influenza vaccine. General study points: Each seasonal influenza vaccination, the authors suggested, recruits few new T cells.

V lost 1 base and J lost 2, with 10 bases in between. Per the germline V gene, CDR1 is LNHNV and CDR2 is YYDKDF (reference sequence). The CDR3 runs to 15 residues. TCRdb passed the RT-PCR reads through MiXCR, listing each CDR3 protein once. The sample has more than 400,000 distinct CDR3 sequences; around 9.9% are singletons. This receptor was obtained from a man aged 45-60 years who received an inactivated influenza vaccine. Sequences were derived from PBMCs from blood, sampled about 40 days after vaccination. The chain uses TRBV15 and TRBJ2-3; D is tentatively TRBD1 or TRBD2 (5 bases each). The DNA of the CDR3 is TGTGCCACCAGCAGAGGTTCCGGGACCACAGATACGCAGTATTTT. Protein product: CATSRGSGTTDTQYF.